Only one count was recorded for the clone carrying this TCR beta chain. Its cognate antigen is unknown. The CDR3 is 13 amino acids. CDR1 is SGHRS and CDR2 is YFSETQ in the germline V gene. V was trimmed by 5 bases and J by 4 bases, leaving 12 bases between them. The sample is drawn from a study of CD4+ T cells in melanoma. Overall study findings and caveats: In melanoma, neoantigen-specific CD4+ T cells reportedly differed in differentiation state. CD8+ T cell, macrophage and B cell function reportedly correlated with neoantigen-specific CD4+ T cells.

The protocol was immunoSEQ multiplex PCR, while the TCRdb copy is restricted to in-frame clones and leaves out a portion. The table lists some 150,000 clones, about nine tenths of them singletons, with about 1.5% in the top ten. The TCR originated in a human donor with melanoma. The gene calls are TRBV5-1 and TRBJ1-1; D is perhaps TRBD1 (5 bases). The CDR3 DNA reads TGCGCCAGCAGGATGCCTGGGGGCACTGAAGCTTTCTTT. This translates into CASRMPGGTEAFF.